This T cell receptor (beta chain) was sequenced during a study of blood T cell repertoires in COVID-19. Across the whole study: Some COVID-19 samples were acute and others convalescent; all came from the United States, Italy and Spain. T cells, B-cell-depleted T cells, or PBMCs provided the cDNA or gDNA that served as material.

In the original processing: Amplification of reference gene primers provided the estimated nucleated cell counts. Produced via immunoSEQ multiplex PCR; TCRdb's table is partial and in-frame only. The D gene and trimming were derived from the DNA, and the V and J assignments and clone size from that table. The top ten clones hold over 11% of a sample with tens of thousands of clones, roughly 70% of them seen once. The CDR3 is 17 residues long. In germline, CDR1 is LNHDA, CDR2 SQIVND (reference sequence). The V and J ends lost 5 bases and 6 bases, in that order; junction bases with no gene match: 15. The sample was peripheral blood. This TCR derives from a woman between 65 and 79 years old with acute or convalescent COVID-19. V gene TRBV19 combines with J gene TRBJ2-3, with 9 nucleotides matching TRBD1. The CDR3 region has the DNA TGTGCCAGTAGTGCTCCGGGACAGGGTGGTCGGAGCGATACGCAGTATTTT. As protein: CASSAPGQGGRSDTQYF.